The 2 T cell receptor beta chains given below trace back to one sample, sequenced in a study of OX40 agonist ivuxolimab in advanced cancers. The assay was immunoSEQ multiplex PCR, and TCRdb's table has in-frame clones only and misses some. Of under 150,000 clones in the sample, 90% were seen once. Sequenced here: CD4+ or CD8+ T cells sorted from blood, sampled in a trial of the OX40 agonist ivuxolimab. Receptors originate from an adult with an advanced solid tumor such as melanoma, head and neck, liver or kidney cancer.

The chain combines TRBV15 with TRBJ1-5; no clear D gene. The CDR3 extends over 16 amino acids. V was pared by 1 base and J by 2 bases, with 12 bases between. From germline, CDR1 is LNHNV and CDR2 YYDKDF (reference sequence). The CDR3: CATSRGRIGGNQPQHF. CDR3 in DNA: TGTGCCACCAGCAGAGGACGTATCGGAGGCAATCAGCCCCAGCATTTT.

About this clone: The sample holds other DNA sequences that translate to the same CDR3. The CDR3 nucleotides are TGCGCCAGCAGTGAGTCCCCAGGGAGAGGTGGATCTTACGAGCAGTACTTC. This codes for CASSESPGRGGSYEQYF. The rearrangement joins TRBV10-1 to TRBJ2-7; D is tentatively TRBD1 or TRBD2 (5 bases each). Germline CDR1 and CDR2: WNHNN and SYGVQD (reference sequence). This CDR3 contains 17 residues. V dropped 0 bases and J dropped 4 bases, with 19 bases sitting between them.